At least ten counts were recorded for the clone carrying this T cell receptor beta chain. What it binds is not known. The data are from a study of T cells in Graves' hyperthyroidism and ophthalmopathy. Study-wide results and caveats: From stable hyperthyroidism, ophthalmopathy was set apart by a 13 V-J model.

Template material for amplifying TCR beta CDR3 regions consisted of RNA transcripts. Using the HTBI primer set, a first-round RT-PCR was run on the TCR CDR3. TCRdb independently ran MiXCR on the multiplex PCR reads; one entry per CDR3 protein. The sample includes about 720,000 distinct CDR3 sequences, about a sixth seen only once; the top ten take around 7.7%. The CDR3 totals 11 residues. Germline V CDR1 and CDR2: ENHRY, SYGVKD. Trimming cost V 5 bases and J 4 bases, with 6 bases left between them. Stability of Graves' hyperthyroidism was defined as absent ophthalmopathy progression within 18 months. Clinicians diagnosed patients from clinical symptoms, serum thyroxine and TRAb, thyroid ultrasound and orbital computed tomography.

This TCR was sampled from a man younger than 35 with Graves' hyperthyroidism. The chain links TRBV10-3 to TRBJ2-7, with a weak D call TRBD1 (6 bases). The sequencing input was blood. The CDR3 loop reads CAISQGYEQYF. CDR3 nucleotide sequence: TGTGCCATCAGTCAGGGGTACGAGCAGTACTTC.